This T cell receptor beta chain stems from a study of blood T cells in healthy people across ages. Combining a sample-barcoded 5' primer with a J-beta primer mix, a second PCR ran for 7 to 11 cycles. TCRdb re-called the 5' RACE reads through MiXCR, storing one row per CDR3 protein. This table holds hundreds of thousands of distinct CDR3 sequences, approximately 31% found once. This clonotype was seen only once. The CDR3 runs to 16 residues. Germline V gene sequence: CDR1 SGHRS, CDR2 YFSETQ. The sequenced sample consisted of blood. The V call is TRBV5-1, the J call TRBJ2-4; 11 bases fit TRBD2. The J call may be in error: the DNA end matches TRBJ2-7 better. This clonotype originated in an elderly woman in good health. In nucleotides, the CDR3 is TGCGCCAGCAGCTTGCATAGCGGGGGGGTTTCCCCCGAGCAGTACTTC. It yields the protein CASSLHSGGVSPEQYF.